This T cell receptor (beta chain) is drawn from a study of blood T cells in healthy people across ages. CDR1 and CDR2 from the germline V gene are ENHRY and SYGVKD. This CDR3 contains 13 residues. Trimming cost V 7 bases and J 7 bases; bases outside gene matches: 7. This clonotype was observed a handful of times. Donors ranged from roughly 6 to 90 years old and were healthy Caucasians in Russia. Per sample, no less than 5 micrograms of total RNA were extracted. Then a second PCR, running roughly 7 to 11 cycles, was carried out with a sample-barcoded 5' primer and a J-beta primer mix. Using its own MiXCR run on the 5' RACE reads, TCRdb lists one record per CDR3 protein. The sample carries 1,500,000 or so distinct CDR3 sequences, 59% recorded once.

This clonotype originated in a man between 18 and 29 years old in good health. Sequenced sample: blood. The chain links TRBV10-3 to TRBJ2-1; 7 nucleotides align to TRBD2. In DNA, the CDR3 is TGTGCCATCACCGGCGGGAGTGGGAATGAGCAGTTCTTC. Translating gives CAITGGSGNEQFF.